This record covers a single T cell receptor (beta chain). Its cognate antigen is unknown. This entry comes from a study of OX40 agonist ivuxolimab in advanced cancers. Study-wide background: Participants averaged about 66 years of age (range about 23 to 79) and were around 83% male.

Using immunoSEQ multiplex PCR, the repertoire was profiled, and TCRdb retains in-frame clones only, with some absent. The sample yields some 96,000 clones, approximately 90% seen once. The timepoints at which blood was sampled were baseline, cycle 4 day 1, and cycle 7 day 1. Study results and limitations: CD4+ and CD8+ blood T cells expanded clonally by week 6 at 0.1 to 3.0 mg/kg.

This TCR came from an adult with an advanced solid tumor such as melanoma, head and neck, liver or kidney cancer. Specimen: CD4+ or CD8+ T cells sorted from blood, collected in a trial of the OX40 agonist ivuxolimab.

CDR3 in amino acids: CASSEFDSASTDTQYF. CDR3 nucleotide sequence: TGTGCCAGCAGTGAATTTGACAGTGCTAGCACAGATACGCAGTATTTT. The chain links TRBV6-1 to TRBJ2-3, with a weak D call TRBD1 (5 bases). CDR1 and CDR2 (germline): MNHNS, SASEGT. This CDR3 contains 16 residues. The ends were cut back, 2 bases at V and 0 bases at J, with 12 bases in the middle.